This entry features one T cell receptor (beta chain) sequence. Authors' data handling: The authors estimated nucleated cell counts from reference gene primer amplification. The protocol was immunoSEQ multiplex PCR, while the TCRdb copy is restricted to in-frame clones and leaves out a portion. V and J calls and clone size are as listed in that table; D and trimming were resolved from the DNA. Among 250,000 to 300,000 clones, around 86% were seen once, and the ten largest hold 0.94%. The sample is drawn from a study of blood T cell repertoires in COVID-19. As for the study in general: The United States, Italy and Spain were the sources of the acute and convalescent COVID-19 samples. In each case, the material was cDNA or gDNA derived from T cells, B-cell-depleted T cells, or PBMCs.

The trim removed 4 bases at V and 5 bases at J, leaving 11 bases unmatched. CDR1 KGHSH and CDR2 LQKENI come from the germline V gene. The CDR3 contains 16 residues. This sequence joins TRBV18 and TRBJ2-5, with TRBD2 identical over 9 bases. Sequenced input: peripheral blood. This clonotype was obtained from a woman in her 40s who had recovered from COVID-19. The DNA of the CDR3 is TGTGCCAGCTCACTTACCCTTGCTAGCGGGACTGAGACCCAGTACTTC. This encodes CASSLTLASGTETQYF.